Each of the 22 T cell receptor beta chains below was sequenced from the same sample in a study of regulatory T cells in long-lasting Graves disease. Time point given: newly diagnosed GD, antithyroid drugs for less than 3 months. Researchers made the TCR library from RNA that was extracted from PBMCs. Library construction for TCR beta used iRepertoire HTBI primers and Arm-PCR of CDR3 regions. TCRdb processed the multiplex PCR reads anew with MiXCR; each CDR3 protein has one entry. The sample consists of over 200,000 distinct CDR3 sequences, 15% to 20% of them appearing once. Sequencing used peripheral blood mononuclear cells (PBMCs), obtained at new diagnosis, from a patient treated with antithyroid drugs. The receptors here all came from a female donor with Graves disease.

The rearrangement uses TRBV6-1 and TRBJ2-7, with 8 bases fitting TRBD2. The CDR3 spans 13 residues. The V segment lost 6 bases and the J segment 0 bases; nucleotides outside the gene matches: 1. The germline V gene encodes CDR1 MNHNS and CDR2 SASEGT. This CDR3 is CASRGTSSYEQYF. The CDR3 DNA reads as TGTGCCAGCAGGGGGACTAGCTCCTACGAGCAGTACTTC.

Concerning this clonotype itself: Since no conserved phenylalanine or tryptophan closes the CDR3, a read error is the likely cause. The chain uses TRBV11-3 and TRBJ1-1; 7 bases map to TRBD1. This CDR3 comprises 14 residues. V lost 5 bases and J lost 7; bases outside the gene matches: 10. Germline V gives CDR1 SGHNT, CDR2 YENEEA. CDR3 sequence reads: CASSKGAGSSEAFV. CDR3 nucleotide sequence: TGTGCCAGCAGCAAGGGGGCGGGGAGCAGTGAAGCTTTCGTT.

This clonotype was recorded many times. The J gene is TRBJ2-3, the V gene TRBV20-1; 10 positions match TRBD2. CDR1 DFQATT and CDR2 SNEGSKA come from the germline V gene (reference sequence). After removal of 2 bases from V and 8 bases from J, the junction contained 7 bases not matched to a gene. CDR3 size: 14 residues. DNA for the CDR3: TGCAGTGCTAGACTCCCCAGCGGGGGGGCTACGCAGTATTTT. Protein sequence: CSARLPSGGATQYF.

This clonotype was seen at least ten times. This chain links TRBV6-2 or TRBV6-3 with TRBJ2-7; TRBD2 might be the D (6 bases). V lost 2 bases and J lost 3, with 11 bases in between. The CDR3 contains 14 residues. Germline CDR1 reads MNHEY; CDR2 reads SVGEGT. CDR3 sequence reads: CASSYAGGSYEQYF. The DNA for the CDR3 is TGTGCCAGCAGTTACGCAGGAGGGAGCTACGAGCAGTACTTC.

This clonotype was found many times. The gene calls are TRBV20-1 and TRBJ1-1, with D possibly matching TRBD1 (6 bases). V was shortened by 4 bases and J by 0 bases, with 24 bases between the two germline ends. From germline, CDR1 is DFQATT and CDR2 SNEGSKA (reference sequence). The CDR3 has 18 amino acids. DNA of the CDR3: TGCAGTGCTACTCCCTTTCGGACTGGACAGCTTCTGAACACTGAAGCTTTCTTT. Its translation is CSATPFRTGQLLNTEAFF.

With regard to this clonotype: A far larger clone is only one base removed, so a read error is likely. This chain links TRBV28 with TRBJ2-5, with 7 bases that match TRBD1. CDR1 and CDR2 (germline): MDHEN, SYDVKM. This CDR3 has 13 amino acids. Here the CDR3 reads CASSLAGTETQCF. The CDR3 nucleotides read TGTGCCAGCAGCTTGGCAGGGACAGAGACCCAGTGCTTC.

In its sample, this clonotype was seen many times. This sequence joins TRBV20-1 and TRBJ2-7; D ambiguous. Trimming took off 0 bases at V and 1 base at J, with 4 bases between the two ends. The CDR3 sequence is 12 residues long. Looked up from germline, CDR1 is DFQATT and CDR2 is SNEGSKA (reference sequence). The CDR3 loop is CSARDESYEQYF. The CDR3 nucleotides read TGCAGTGCTAGAGATGAGTCCTACGAGCAGTACTTC.

The chain couples TRBV12-5 to TRBJ2-7; D is perhaps TRBD2 (5 bases). Looked up from germline, CDR1 is LGHNT and CDR2 is FRNRAP. This CDR3 region has 16 residues. Trimming took 0 bases from V and 3 from J, leaving 15 bases between them. This CDR3 is CASGLVLGSGNYEQYF. CDR3 nucleotides: TGTGCTAGTGGTTTGGTACTGGGCAGCGGCAACTACGAGCAGTACTTC.

This clonotype was found a few times. The rearrangement uses TRBV7-6 and TRBJ2-7, with 8 bases aligning to TRBD1. Germline V gene sequence: CDR1 SGHVS, CDR2 FNYEAQ. The V and J ends lost 4 bases and 4 bases, in that order; junction bases with no gene match: 6. The CDR3 totals 14 residues. The CDR3 DNA follows: TGTGCCAGCAGCTCCAGGGGGCGCTTTTACGAGCAGTACTTC. Amino acids: CASSSRGRFYEQYF.

At least ten counts were recorded for this clonotype. V is TRBV20-1 and J is TRBJ2-3, with 9 bases identical to TRBD2. The length of the CDR3 is 14 residues. Germline values: CDR1 DFQATT, CDR2 SNEGSKA (reference sequence). Trimming at V came to 3 bases and at J to 2 bases, leaving 3 bases not matched to a gene. The CDR3 region has the DNA TGCAGTGCTAGGACTAGCGGAAACACAGATACGCAGTATTTT. Its protein product is CSARTSGNTDTQYF.

This clonotype has just a few counts. The chain is built from TRBV7-2 and TRBJ1-2; D ambiguous. From germline, CDR1 is SGHTA and CDR2 FQGNSA. The CDR3 is made up of 20 amino acids. Trimming stripped 1 base from V and 0 bases from J, with 24 bases between. The CDR3 coding sequence is TGTGCCAGCAGCTTAGTTTTCTCCCTTTTCGGCGAAACTACTAACTATGGCTACACCTTC. It yields the protein CASSLVFSLFGETTNYGYTF.

This clonotype was counted at least ten times. This sequence joins TRBV27 and TRBJ2-2; D not certain. Germline V gene lookup returns CDR1 MNHEY and CDR2 SMNVEV (reference sequence). V dropped 3 bases and J dropped 4 bases, with 6 bases sitting between them. The CDR3 length is 13 residues. The CDR3 nucleotides are TGTGCCAGCAGTTTCCTAGGCACCGGGGAGCTGTTTTTT. Translation gives CASSFLGTGELFF.

There are many counts of this clonotype. This sequence joins TRBV4-2 and TRBJ2-1; the D is unclear. Trimming stripped 1 base from V and 8 bases from J, with 15 bases between. CDR1 and CDR2 (germline): LGHNA, YNFKEQ. The CDR3 loop spans 15 amino acids. The CDR3 region is CASSQGREVVYEQFF. As DNA, the CDR3 is TGTGCCAGCAGCCAAGGACGAGAGGTGGTCTATGAGCAGTTCTTC.

At least ten counts were recorded for this clonotype. The chain joins TRBV19 to TRBJ1-5, with D unclear. Germline V gene lookup returns CDR1 LNHDA and CDR2 SQIVND (reference sequence). V was trimmed by 11 bases and J by 9 bases, leaving 23 bases between them. The CDR3 runs to 14 residues. The CDR3 DNA sequence: TGTGCCCTCTACCCGGTGGAGGGCAATAGGCCCCAGCATTTT. Amino acid sequence: CALYPVEGNRPQHF.

The chain has TRBV6-1 and TRBJ2-5; 10 nucleotides align to TRBD2. The length of the CDR3 is 15 residues. Per the germline V gene, CDR1 is MNHNS and CDR2 is SASEGT. Trimming took 2 bases from V and 7 from J; bases not matched to a gene: 7. The CDR3 sequence is CASSEPSGSYGTQYF. The CDR3 DNA reads as TGTGCCAGCAGTGAACCTAGCGGGAGCTATGGGACCCAGTACTTC.

This clonotype was counted many times. The V and J genes are TRBV6-1 and TRBJ1-1; 7 bases line up with TRBD1. The CDR3 covers 14 residues. With 5 bases clipped from V and 5 bases from J, the junction kept 8 bases outside the gene matches. The germline gives CDR1 MNHNS, CDR2 SASEGT. The CDR3 sequence: CASSPLTGRTEAFF. The CDR3 nucleotides are TGTGCCAGCAGTCCGCTGACAGGGAGGACTGAAGCTTTCTTT.

Ten or more counts support this clonotype. The chain recombines TRBV10-3 with TRBJ2-7; TRBD2 matches at 9 bases. Germline CDR1 is ENHRY and CDR2 is SYGVKD. The V and J ends lost 10 bases and 2 bases, in that order; junction bases with no gene match: 6. The length of the CDR3 is 13 residues. CDR3 residues: CATGLAPTYEQYF. The CDR3 nucleotides are TGTGCCACTGGACTAGCGCCTACCTACGAGCAGTACTTC.

This clonotype has a count of ten or more. The chain carries TRBV12-3 or TRBV12-4 and TRBJ1-5; D is unresolved. With 4 bases removed from V and 2 bases from J, the gap between germline ends came to 12 bases. The CDR3 length is 15 residues. The CDR3 reads CASSYGLPGNQPQHF. Here the CDR3 DNA reads TGTGCCAGCAGTTACGGCTTGCCAGGCAATCAGCCCCAGCATTTT.

This clonotype was recorded at least ten times. The rearrangement joins TRBV2 to TRBJ2-1, with D uncertain. Germline CDR1 reads SNHLY; CDR2 reads FYNNEI. There are 11 residues in the CDR3. Trimming shortened V by 4 bases and J by 4 bases, and 2 bases separated the two germline ends. In DNA, the CDR3 is TGTGCCAGCAGTGTTTACAATGAGCAGTTCTTC. This codes for CASSVYNEQFF.

This chain connects TRBV11-2 to TRBJ2-2; 10 bases match TRBD2. The CDR3 covers 18 residues. Looked up from germline, CDR1 is SGHAT and CDR2 is FQNNGV. Trimming took 0 bases from V and 3 from J; bases not matched to a gene: 7. CDR3 DNA sequence: TGTGCCAGCAGCTTAGAACTAGCGGGACGGACTTACACCGGGGAGCTGTTTTTT. Translating it yields CASSLELAGRTYTGELFF.

This clonotype showed up many times. The V and J genes are TRBV20-1 and TRBJ2-5; 15 nucleotides match TRBD2. V shed 3 bases, J shed 11 bases, and the junction held 7 bases outside the gene matches. This CDR3 contains 14 residues. CDR1 DFQATT and CDR2 SNEGSKA come from the germline V gene (reference sequence). The chain's CDR3 is CSASDGLAGGPQYF. In nucleotides, the CDR3 is TGCAGTGCTAGCGATGGACTAGCGGGAGGGCCACAGTACTTC.

The gene calls are TRBV27 and TRBJ2-2; 9 bases are shared with TRBD2. This CDR3 region has 17 residues. Germline CDR1 MNHEY, CDR2 SMNVEV (reference sequence). The trim removed 7 bases at V and 4 bases at J, leaving 13 bases unmatched. The CDR3 loop reads CASTWNVAGAATGELFF. Written as DNA, the CDR3 is TGTGCCAGCACCTGGAACGTAGCGGGAGCGGCCACCGGGGAGCTGTTTTTT.